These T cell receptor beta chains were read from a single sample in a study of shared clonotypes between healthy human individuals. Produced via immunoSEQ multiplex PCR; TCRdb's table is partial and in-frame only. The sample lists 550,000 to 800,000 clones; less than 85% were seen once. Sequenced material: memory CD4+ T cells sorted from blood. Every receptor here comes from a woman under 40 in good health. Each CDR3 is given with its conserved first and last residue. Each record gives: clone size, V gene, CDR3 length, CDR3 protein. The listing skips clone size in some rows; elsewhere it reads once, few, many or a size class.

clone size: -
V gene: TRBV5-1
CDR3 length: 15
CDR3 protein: CASSSEGTPTYEQYF

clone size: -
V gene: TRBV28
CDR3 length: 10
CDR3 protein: CASENYGYTF

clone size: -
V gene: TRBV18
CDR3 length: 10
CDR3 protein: CASAEETQYF

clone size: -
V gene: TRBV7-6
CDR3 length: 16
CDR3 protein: CASSINSGSGGETQYF

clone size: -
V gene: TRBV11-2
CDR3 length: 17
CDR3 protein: CASSSGGQGAEINIQYF

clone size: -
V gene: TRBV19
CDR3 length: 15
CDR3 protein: CASSRVKAGEYEQYF

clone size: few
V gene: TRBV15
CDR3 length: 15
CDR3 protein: CATSRPDQGNTEAFF

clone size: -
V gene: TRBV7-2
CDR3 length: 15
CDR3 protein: CASSFQGGYDEKLFF

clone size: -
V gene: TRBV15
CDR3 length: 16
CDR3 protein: CATSRDRWAGAYEQYF

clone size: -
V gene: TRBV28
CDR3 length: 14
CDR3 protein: CASMGAATNEKLFF

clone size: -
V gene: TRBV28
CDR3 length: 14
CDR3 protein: CASLSGGSRQPQHF

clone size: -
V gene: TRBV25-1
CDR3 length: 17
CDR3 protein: CASSHQTRGGVADTQYF

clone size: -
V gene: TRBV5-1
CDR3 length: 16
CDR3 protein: CASSVQGSATNEKLFF

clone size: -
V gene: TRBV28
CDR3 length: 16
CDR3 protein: CASSQILGRTNYGYTF

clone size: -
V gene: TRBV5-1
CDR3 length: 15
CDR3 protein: CASSPGPNEAYEQYF

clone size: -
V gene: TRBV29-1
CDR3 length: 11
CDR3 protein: CSVFGEQKLFF

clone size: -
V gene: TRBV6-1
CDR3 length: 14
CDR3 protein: CASSELGATEKLFF

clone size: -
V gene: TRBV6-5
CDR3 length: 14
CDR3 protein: CASSLHGPYYEQYF

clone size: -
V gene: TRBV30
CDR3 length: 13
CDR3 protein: CAWGGDKVHTQYF

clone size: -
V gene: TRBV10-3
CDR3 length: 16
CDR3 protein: CAISEPRGALTDTQYF

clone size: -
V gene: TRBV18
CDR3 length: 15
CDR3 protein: CASSPREGVFSGYTF

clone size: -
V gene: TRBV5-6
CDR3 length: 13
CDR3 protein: CASSVDRTETQYF

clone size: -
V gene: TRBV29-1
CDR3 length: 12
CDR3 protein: CSATYSNQPQHF

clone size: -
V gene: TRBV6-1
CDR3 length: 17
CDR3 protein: CASSEVLRVEGGEKLFF

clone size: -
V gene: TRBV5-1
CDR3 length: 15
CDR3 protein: CASRGELAGSYEQYF

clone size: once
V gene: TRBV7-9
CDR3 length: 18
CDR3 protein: CASSFVRDRGFHYNEQFF

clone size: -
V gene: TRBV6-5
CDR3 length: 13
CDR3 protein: CASSYGGNQPQHF

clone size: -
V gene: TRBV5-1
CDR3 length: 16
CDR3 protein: CASSPDTASSYNEQFF

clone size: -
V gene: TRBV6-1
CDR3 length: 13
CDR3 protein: CASGRGLNTEAFF

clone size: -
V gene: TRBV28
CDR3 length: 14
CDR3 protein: CASVRLGGFNEQFF

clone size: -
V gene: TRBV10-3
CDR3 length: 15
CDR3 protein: CAISESTVSNQPQHF

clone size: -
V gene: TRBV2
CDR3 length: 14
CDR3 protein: CASSAQDNNQPQHF

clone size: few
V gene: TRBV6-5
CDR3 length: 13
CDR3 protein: CASRPGRAGTQYF

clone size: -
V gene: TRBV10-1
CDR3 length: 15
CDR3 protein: CASSESSRRWDTQYF

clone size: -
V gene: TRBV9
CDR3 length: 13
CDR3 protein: CASSVGPPEEQYF

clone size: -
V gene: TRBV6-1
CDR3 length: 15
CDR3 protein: CASTGTGLTLRGYTF

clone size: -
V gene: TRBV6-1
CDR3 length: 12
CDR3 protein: CASSLKRDEQYF

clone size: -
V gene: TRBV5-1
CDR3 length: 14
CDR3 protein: CASSLEGGGQPQHF

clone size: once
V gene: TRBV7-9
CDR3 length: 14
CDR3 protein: CASSDSGTDEKLFF

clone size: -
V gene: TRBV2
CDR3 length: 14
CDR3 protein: CASGRTANDQPQHF

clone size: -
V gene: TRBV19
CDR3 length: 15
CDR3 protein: CASSPQVGLNYGYTF

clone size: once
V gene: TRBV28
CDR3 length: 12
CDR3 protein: CASSYISNEQFF

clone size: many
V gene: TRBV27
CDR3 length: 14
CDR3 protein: CASSLLASTGELFF